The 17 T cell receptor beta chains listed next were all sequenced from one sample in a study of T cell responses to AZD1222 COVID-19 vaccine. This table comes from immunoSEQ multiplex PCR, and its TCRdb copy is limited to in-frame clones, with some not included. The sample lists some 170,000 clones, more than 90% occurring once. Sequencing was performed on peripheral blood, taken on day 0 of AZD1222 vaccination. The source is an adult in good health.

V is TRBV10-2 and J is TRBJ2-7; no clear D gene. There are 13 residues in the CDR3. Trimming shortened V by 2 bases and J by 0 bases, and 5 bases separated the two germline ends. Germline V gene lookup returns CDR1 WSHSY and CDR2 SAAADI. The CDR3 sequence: CASSEGFSYEQYF. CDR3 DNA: TGCGCCAGCAGTGAGGGTTTCTCCTACGAGCAGTACTTC.

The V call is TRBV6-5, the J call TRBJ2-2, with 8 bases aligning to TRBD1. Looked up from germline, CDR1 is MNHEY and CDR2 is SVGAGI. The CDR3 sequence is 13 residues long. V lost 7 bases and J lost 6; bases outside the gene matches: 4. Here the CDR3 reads CASNQGAPGELFF. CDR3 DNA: TGTGCCAGCAATCAGGGGGCCCCCGGGGAGCTGTTTTTT.

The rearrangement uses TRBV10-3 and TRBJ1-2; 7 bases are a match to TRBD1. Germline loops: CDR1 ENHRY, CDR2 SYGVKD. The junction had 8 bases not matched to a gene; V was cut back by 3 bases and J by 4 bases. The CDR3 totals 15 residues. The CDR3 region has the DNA TGTGCCATCAGTGACCAGACAGGGTTGGGCTATGGCTACACCTTC. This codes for CAISDQTGLGYGYTF.

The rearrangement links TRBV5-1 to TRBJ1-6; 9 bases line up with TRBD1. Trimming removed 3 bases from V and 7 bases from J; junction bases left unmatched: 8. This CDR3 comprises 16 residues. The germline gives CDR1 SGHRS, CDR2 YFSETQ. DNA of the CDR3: TGCGCCAGCAGCTCGAGGACAGGGGCGGAGAATTCACCCCTCCACTTT. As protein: CASSSRTGAENSPLHF.

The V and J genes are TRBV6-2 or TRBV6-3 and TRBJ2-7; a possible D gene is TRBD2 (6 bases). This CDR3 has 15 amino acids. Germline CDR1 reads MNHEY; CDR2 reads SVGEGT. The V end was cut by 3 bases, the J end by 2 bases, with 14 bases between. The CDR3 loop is CASSYAGRSPYEQYF. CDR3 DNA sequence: TGTGCCAGCAGTTATGCGGGGCGTAGCCCCTACGAGCAGTACTTC.

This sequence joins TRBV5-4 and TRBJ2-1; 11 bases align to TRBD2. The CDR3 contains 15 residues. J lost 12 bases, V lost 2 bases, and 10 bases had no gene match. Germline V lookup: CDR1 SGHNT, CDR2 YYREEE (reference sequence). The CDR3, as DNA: TGTGCCAGCAGCTTAACCACTAGCGGGAGAGGAACGCAGTTCTTC. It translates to CASSLTTSGRGTQFF.

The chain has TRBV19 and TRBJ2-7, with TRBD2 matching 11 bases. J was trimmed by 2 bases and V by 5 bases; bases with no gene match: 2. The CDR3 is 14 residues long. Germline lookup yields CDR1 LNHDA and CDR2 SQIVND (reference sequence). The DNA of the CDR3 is TGTGCCAGTAGTGTGACTAGCGGGACCTACGAGCAGTACTTC. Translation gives CASSVTSGTYEQYF.

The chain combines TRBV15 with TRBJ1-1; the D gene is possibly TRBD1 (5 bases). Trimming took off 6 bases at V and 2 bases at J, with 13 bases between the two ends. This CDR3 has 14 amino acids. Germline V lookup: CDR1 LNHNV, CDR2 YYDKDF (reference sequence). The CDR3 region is CATRRGRPNTEAFF. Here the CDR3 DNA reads TGTGCCACCAGAAGGGGACGGCCTAACACTGAAGCTTTCTTT.

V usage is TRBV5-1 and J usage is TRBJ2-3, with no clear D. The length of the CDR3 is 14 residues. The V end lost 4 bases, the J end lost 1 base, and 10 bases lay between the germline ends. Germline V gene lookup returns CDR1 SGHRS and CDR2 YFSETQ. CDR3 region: CASSPYTRTDTQYF. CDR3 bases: TGCGCCAGCAGCCCTTATACCCGCACAGATACGCAGTATTTT. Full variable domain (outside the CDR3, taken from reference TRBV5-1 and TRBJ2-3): KAGVTQTPRYLIKTRGQQVTLSCSPISGHRSVSWYQQTPGQGLQFLFEYFSETQRNKGNFPGRFSGRQFSNSRSEMNVSTLELGDSALYLCASSPYTRTDTQYFGPGTRLTVL.

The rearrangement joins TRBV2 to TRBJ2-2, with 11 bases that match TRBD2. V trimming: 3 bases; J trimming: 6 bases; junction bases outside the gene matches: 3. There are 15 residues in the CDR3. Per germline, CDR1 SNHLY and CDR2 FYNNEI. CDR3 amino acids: CASSELGLAAGELFF. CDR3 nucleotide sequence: TGTGCCAGCAGTGAGTTGGGACTAGCGGCCGGGGAGCTGTTTTTT.

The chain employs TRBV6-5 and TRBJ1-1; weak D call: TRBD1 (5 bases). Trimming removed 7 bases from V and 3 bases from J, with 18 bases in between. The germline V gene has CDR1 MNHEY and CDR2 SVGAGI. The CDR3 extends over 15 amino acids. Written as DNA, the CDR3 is TGTGCCAGCACCAAGACAGAGGGAATGGACACTGAAGCTTTCTTT. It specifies CASTKTEGMDTEAFF.

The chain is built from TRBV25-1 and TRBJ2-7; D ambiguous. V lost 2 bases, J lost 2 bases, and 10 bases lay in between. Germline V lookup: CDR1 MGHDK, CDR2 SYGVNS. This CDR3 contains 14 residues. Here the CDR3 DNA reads TGTGCCAGCAGTGAAAGTGGGTCGACCTACGAGCAGTACTTC. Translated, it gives CASSESGSTYEQYF.

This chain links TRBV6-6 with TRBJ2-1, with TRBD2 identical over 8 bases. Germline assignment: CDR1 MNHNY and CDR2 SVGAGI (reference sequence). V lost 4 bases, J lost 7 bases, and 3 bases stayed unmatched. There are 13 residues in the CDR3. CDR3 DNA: TGTGCCAGCAGTTTAGCGGGAAATAATGAGCAGTTCTTC. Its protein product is CASSLAGNNEQFF.

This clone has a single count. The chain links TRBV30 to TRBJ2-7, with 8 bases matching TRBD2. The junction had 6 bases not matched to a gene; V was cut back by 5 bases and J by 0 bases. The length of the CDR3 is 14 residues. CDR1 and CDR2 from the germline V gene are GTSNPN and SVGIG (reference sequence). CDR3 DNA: TGTGCCTGGGCGGTCGGGGGGGTCTCCTACGAGCAGTACTTC. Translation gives CAWAVGGVSYEQYF.

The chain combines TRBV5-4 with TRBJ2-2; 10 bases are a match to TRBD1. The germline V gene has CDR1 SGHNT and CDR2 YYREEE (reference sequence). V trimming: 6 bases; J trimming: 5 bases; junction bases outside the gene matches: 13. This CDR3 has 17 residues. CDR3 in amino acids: CASTSAGTGVETGELFF. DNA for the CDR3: TGTGCCAGCACCTCTGCAGGGACAGGGGTGGAAACCGGGGAGCTGTTTTTT.

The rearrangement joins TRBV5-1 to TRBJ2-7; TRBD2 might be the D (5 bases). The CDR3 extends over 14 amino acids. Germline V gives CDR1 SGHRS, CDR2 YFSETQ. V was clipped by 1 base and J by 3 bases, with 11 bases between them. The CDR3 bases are TGCGCCAGCAGCTTGAGTGCTAGCTACTACGAGCAGTACTTC. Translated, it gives CASSLSASYYEQYF.

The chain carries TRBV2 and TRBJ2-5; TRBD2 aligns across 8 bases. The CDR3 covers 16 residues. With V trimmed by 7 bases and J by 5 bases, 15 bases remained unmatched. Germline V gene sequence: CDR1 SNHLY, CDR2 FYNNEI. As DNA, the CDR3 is TGTGCCAGCACATCTTCCCCTGCGGGAGGAGGGGAGACCCAGTACTTC. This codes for CASTSSPAGGGETQYF.